This TCR beta chain was found in a study of cytomegalovirus exposure and HLA in healthy donors. The V gene end was trimmed by 6 bases and the J gene end by 0 bases; junction bases not matched to a gene: 1. This CDR3 has 13 amino acids. The germline gives CDR1 MNHEY, CDR2 SMNVEV (reference sequence). The method was immunoSEQ multiplex PCR; TCRdb's version includes in-frame clones alone and lacks a portion of them. Of 250,000 to 400,000 clones in the sample, roughly 86% were seen once. The chain joins TRBV27 to TRBJ1-1; the match to TRBD1 covers 7 bases. The TCR originated in a man aged 25-45 years in good health and CMV-seronegative. The sample comprised PBMCs. CDR3 residues: CASRTGVNTEAFF. The DNA of the CDR3 is TGTGCCAGCAGAACAGGGGTGAACACTGAAGCTTTCTTT.